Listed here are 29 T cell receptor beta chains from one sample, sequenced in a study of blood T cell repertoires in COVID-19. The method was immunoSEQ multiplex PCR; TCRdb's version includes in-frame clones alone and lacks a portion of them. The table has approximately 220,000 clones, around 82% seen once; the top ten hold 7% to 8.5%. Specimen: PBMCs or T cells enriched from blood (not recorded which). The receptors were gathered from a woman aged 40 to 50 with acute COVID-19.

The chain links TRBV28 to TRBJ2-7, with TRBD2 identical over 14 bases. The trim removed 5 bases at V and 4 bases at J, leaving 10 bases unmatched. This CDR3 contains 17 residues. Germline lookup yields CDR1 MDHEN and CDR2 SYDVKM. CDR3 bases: TGTGCCAGCAGTACCGGGACTAGCGGGAGAGAATGGTACGAGCAGTACTTC. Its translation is CASSTGTSGREWYEQYF. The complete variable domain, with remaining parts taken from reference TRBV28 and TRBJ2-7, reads DVKVTQSSRYLVKRTGEKVFLECVQDMDHENMFWYRQDPGLGLRLIYFSYDVKMKEKGDIPEGYSVSREKKERFSLILESASTNQTSMYLCASSTGTSGREWYEQYFGPGTRLTVT.

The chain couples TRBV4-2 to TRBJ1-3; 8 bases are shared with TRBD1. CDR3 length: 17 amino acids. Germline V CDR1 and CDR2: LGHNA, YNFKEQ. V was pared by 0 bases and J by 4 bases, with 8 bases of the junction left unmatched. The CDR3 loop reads CASSQEGRTGSGNTIYF. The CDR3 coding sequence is TGTGCCAGCAGCCAAGAAGGAAGGACAGGGTCAGGAAACACCATATATTTT.

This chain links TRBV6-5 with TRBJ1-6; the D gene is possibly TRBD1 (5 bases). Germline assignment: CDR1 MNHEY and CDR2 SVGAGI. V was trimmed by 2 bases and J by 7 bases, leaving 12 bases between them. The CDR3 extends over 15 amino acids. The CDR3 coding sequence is TGTGCCAGCAGTTACGCGGCTTCAGGGAATTCACCCCTCCACTTT. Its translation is CASSYAASGNSPLHF.

The CDR3 coding sequence is TGTGCCACCAGTGATTATAGCGGGGAAACAGATACGCAGTATTTT. Translating it yields CATSDYSGETDTQYF. The J gene is TRBJ2-3, the V gene TRBV24-1, with 8 bases aligning to TRBD2. Germline CDR1 and CDR2: KGHDR and SFDVKD. The CDR3 spans 15 residues. The trim removed 2 bases at V and 3 bases at J, leaving 3 bases unmatched.

CDR3 sequence reads: CASSLSHRGNSNQPQHF. CDR3 in DNA: TGTGCCAGCAGTTTATCCCACAGGGGGAATAGCAATCAGCCCCAGCATTTT. The gene calls are TRBV27 and TRBJ1-5; 8 nucleotides line up with TRBD1. Per germline, CDR1 MNHEY and CDR2 SMNVEV (reference sequence). The CDR3 is 17 residues long. J was trimmed by 0 bases and V by 0 bases; bases with no gene match: 4.

CDR3 nucleotides: TGTGCCTGGAGTCAGACAGGGGACCAGTACTTC. Protein sequence: CAWSQTGDQYF. V usage is TRBV30 and J usage is TRBJ2-5, with TRBD1 matching 8 bases. The trim removed 2 bases at V and 10 bases at J, leaving 3 bases unmatched. The CDR3 is 11 amino acids. Germline CDR1 reads GTSNPN; CDR2 reads SVGIG (reference sequence). Based on the CDR3 plus reference TRBV30 and TRBJ2-5, the full variable domain is SQTIHQWPATLVQPVGSPLSLECTVEGTSNPNLYWYRQAAGRGLQLLFYSVGIGQISSEVPQNLSASRPQDRQFILSSKKLLLSDSGFYLCAWSQTGDQYFGPGTRLLVL.

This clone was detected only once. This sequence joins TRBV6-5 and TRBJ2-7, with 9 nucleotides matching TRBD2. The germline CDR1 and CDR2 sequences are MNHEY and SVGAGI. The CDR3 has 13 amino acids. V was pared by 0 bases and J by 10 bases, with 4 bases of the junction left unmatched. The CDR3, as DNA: TGTGCCAGCAGTTACTCGGGACTAGCTTTCCAGTACTTC. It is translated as CASSYSGLAFQYF.

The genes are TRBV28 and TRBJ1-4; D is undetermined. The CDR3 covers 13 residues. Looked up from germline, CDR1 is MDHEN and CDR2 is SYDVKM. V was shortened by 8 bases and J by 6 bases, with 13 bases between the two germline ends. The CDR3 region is CASLSAGDEKLFF. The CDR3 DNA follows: TGTGCCAGCTTGAGTGCGGGTGATGAAAAACTGTTTTTT.

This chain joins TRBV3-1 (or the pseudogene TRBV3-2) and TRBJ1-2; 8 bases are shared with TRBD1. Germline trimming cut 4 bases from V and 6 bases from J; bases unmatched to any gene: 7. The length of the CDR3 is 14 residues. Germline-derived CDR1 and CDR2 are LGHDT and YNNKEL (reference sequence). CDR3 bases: TGTGCCAGCAGCCCGGGACAGGACGTTAATGGCTACACCTTC. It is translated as CASSPGQDVNGYTF.

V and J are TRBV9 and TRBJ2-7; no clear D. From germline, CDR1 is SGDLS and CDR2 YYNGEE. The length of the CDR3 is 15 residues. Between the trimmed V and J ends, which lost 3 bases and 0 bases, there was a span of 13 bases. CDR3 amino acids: CASSARPGVSYEQYF. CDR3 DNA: TGTGCCAGCAGCGCCAGACCCGGAGTCTCCTACGAGCAGTACTTC.

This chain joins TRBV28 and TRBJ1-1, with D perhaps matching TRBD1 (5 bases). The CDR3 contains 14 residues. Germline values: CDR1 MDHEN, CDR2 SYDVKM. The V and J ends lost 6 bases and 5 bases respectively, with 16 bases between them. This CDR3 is CASSLSQGRTEAFF. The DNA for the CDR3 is TGTGCCAGCAGCCTATCCCAGGGAAGGACTGAAGCTTTCTTT.

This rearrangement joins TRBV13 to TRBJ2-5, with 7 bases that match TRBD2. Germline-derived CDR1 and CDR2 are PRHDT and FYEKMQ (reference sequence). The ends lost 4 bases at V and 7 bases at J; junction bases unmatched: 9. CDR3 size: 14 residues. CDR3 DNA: TGTGCCAGCAGCTATCTTGGCGGGGGATGGACCCAGTACTTC. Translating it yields CASSYLGGGWTQYF. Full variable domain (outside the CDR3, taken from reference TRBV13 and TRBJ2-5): AAGVIQSPRHLIKEKRETATLKCYPIPRHDTVYWYQQGPGQDPQFLISFYEKMQSDKGSIPDRFSAQQFSDYHSELNMSSLELGDSALYFCASSYLGGGWTQYFGPGTRLLVL.

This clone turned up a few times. The CDR3, as DNA: TGTGCCAGCAGTTTTTGGGAGGAAGATCAGCCCCAGCATTTT. It codes for CASSFWEEDQPQHF. The V call is TRBV28, the J call TRBJ1-5; no firm D call. The CDR3 extends over 14 amino acids. Looked up from germline, CDR1 is MDHEN and CDR2 is SYDVKM. V lost 3 bases and J lost 5, with 11 bases in between.

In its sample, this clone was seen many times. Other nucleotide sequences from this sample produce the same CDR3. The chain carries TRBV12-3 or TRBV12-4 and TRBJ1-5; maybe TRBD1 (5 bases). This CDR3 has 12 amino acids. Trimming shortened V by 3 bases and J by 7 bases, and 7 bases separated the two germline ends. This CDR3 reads CASSFGGQPQHF. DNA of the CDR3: TGTGCCAGCAGTTTCGGGGGGCAGCCCCAGCATTTT.

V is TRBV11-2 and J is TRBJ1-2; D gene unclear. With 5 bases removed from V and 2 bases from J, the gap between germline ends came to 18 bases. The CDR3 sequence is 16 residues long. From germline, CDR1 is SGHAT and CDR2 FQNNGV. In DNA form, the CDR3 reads TGTGCCAGCAGCCCTAGCCGATCGACCGCCAACTATGGCTACACCTTC. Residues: CASSPSRSTANYGYTF.

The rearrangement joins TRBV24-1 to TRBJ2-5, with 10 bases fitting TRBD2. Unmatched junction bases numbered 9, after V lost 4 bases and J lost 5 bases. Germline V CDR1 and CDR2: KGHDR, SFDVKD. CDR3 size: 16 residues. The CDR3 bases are TGTGCCACCAGTGACCCAGCGGGAGGGCCGCGGGAGACCCAGTACTTC. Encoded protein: CATSDPAGGPRETQYF.

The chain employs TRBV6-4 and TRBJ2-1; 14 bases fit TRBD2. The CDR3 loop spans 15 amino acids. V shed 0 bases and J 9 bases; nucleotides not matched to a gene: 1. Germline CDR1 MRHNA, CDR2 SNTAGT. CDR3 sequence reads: CASSDSTSGGAEQFF. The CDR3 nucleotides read TGTGCCAGCAGTGACTCGACTAGCGGGGGGGCTGAGCAGTTCTTC.

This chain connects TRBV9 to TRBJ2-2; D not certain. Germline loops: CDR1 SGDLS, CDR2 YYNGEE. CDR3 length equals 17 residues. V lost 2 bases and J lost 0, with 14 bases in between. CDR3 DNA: TGTGCCAGCAGCGTTTGGGCAGAGACGGCGAACACCGGGGAGCTGTTTTTT. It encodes CASSVWAETANTGELFF.

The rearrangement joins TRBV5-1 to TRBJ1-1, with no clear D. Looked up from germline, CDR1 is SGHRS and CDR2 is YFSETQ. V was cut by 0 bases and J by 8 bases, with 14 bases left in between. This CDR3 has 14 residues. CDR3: CASSLGGGPTEAFF. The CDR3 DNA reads TGCGCCAGCAGCTTGGGGGGAGGTCCGACCGAAGCTTTCTTT.

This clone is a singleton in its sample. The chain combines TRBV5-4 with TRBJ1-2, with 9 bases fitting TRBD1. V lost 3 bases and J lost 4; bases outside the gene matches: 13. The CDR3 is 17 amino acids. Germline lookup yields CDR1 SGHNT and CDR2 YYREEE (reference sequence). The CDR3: CASSSRGQGLLGYGYTF. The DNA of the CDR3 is TGTGCCAGCAGCTCAAGAGGACAGGGGCTCCTTGGCTATGGCTACACCTTC.

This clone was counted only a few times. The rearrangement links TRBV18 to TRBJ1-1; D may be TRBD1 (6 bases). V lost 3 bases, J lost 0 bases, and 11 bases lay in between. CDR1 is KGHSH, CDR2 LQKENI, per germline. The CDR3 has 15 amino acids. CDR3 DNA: TGTGCCAGCTCACCGGTAACAGGGATGAACACTGAAGCTTTCTTT. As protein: CASSPVTGMNTEAFF.

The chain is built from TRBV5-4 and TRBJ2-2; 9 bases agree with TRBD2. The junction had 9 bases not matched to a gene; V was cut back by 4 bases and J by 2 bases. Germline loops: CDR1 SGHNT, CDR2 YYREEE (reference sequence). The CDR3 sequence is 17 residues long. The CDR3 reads CASSQAGGPFNTGELFF. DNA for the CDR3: TGTGCCAGCAGCCAAGCGGGGGGACCTTTCAACACCGGGGAGCTGTTTTTT.

CDR3 in DNA: TGTGCCAGCAGCCTGGGGGGGGGTGCCACTGAAGCTTTCTTT. It yields the protein CASSLGGGATEAFF. The V call is TRBV7-9, the J call TRBJ1-1; a possible D gene is TRBD1 (5 bases). The CDR3 is 14 amino acids. Per the germline V gene, CDR1 is SEHNR and CDR2 is FQNEAQ (reference sequence). V lost 5 bases and J lost 4, with 14 bases in between.

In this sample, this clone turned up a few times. The chain's CDR3 is CASRLAGTGEFGEKLFF. The CDR3 region has the DNA TGTGCCAGCAGACTCGCCGGGACAGGGGAGTTCGGAGAAAAACTGTTTTTT. The J gene is TRBJ1-4, the V gene TRBV28; TRBD1 aligns across 10 bases. Germline values: CDR1 MDHEN, CDR2 SYDVKM. This CDR3 is 17 amino acids long. J lost 8 bases, V lost 6 bases, and 15 bases had no gene match.

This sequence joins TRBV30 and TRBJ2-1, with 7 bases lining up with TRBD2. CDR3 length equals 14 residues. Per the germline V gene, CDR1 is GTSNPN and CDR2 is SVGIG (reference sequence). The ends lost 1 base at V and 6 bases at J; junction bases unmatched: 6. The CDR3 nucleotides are TGTGCCTGGAGTGGAGGACTAGAAGGCAATGAGCAGTTCTTC. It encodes CAWSGGLEGNEQFF. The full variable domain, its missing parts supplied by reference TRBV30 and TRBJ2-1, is SQTIHQWPATLVQPVGSPLSLECTVEGTSNPNLYWYRQAAGRGLQLLFYSVGIGQISSEVPQNLSASRPQDRQFILSSKKLLLSDSGFYLCAWSGGLEGNEQFFGPGTRLTVL.

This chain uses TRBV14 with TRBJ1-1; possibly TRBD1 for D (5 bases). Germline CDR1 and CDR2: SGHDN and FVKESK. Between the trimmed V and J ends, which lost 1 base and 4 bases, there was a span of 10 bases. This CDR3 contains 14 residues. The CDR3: CASSQVLGGTEAFF. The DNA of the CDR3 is TGTGCCAGCAGCCAAGTTTTGGGGGGCACTGAAGCTTTCTTT.

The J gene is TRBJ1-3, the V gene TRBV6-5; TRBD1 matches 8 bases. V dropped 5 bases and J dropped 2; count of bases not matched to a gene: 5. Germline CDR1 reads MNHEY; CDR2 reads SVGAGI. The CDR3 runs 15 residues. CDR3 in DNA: TGTGCCAGCAGTATGGGGACAGGAACTGGAAACACCATATATTTT. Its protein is CASSMGTGTGNTIYF.

The CDR3 coding sequence is TGTGCCAGCAGCCCGGGTGGAGGGGTCGGAAACACCATATATTTT. Translating gives CASSPGGGVGNTIYF. The gene calls are TRBV3-1 (or the pseudogene TRBV3-2) and TRBJ1-3; possible D gene TRBD1, 5 bases. V was cut by 4 bases and J by 4 bases, with 14 bases left in between. The germline V gene has CDR1 LGHDT and CDR2 YNNKEL (reference sequence). The CDR3 totals 15 residues.

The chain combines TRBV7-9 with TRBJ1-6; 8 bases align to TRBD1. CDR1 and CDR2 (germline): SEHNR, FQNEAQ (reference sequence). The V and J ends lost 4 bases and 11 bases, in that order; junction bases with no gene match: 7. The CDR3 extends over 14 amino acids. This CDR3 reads CASSSGQGMPPLHF. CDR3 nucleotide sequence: TGTGCCAGCAGCTCCGGACAGGGTATGCCACCCCTCCACTTT.